This record looks at one T cell receptor beta chain sequence and its context. The antigen is not known. V shed 6 bases and J 5 bases; nucleotides not matched to a gene: 10. CDR1 and CDR2 (germline): MGHRA, YSYEKL. This CDR3 contains 16 residues. The authors produced TCR alpha and TCR beta cDNA libraries with sample barcodes and UMIs by 5'RACE using constant-segment primers. TCRdb re-called the 5' RACE reads through MiXCR, storing one row per CDR3 protein. Of about 270,000 distinct CDR3 sequences listed, just over 15% are singletons. The data were obtained in a study of T-cell memory formation after mild COVID-19. About the research overall: Among the donors, TCR clusters were largely specific to each donor.

Study results and limitations: Second-wave clones with a day 37 peak had unconfirmed SARS-CoV-2 specificity. Mainly CM and EM harbored the contracting CD4+ clones; mainly EMRA harbored the CD8+ ones.

V is TRBV4-1 and J is TRBJ1-6; 7 bases align to TRBD1. This sequence originates from an adult woman who had mild COVID-19 (a few samples of this study predate the infection). Cell type and time point are not known. Material: PBMCs or a T cell subset sorted from them (not recorded which). CDR3: CASRNNRDRDNSPLHF. Here the CDR3 DNA reads TGCGCCAGCAGAAACAACCGGGACAGAGATAATTCACCCCTCCACTTT.